This T cell receptor (beta chain) came from a study of OX40 agonist ivuxolimab in advanced cancers. Whole-study context: Prior anti-PD-1, anti-PD-L1 or anti-CTLA-4 therapy was allowed; 30% to 40% had some. Study conclusions and caveats: Relative to CD4+ cells, CD8+ T cells on average had more expanded clones.

A remark on this clone: What it binds is not known.

The CDR3 contains 14 residues. Trimming took 2 bases from V and 6 from J, leaving 14 bases between them. In germline, CDR1 is MNHNY, CDR2 SVGAGI (reference sequence). Repertoires were generated with immunoSEQ multiplex PCR, while TCRdb's copy carries only in-frame clones and drops some. The sample lists fewer than 30,000 clones; around 87% were seen once. This specimen was CD4+ or CD8+ T cells sorted from blood, taken in a trial of the OX40 agonist ivuxolimab. This rearrangement joins TRBV6-6 to TRBJ2-7; a possible D gene is TRBD2 (6 bases). The source of this sequence is an adult with an advanced solid tumor such as melanoma, head and neck, liver or kidney cancer. The CDR3 here is CASSYRSGGTEQYF. CDR3 nucleotide sequence: TGTGCCAGCAGTTACAGGTCCGGGGGTACCGAGCAGTACTTC.